Below, 30 T cell receptor beta chains from the same sample are listed, as sequenced in a study of blood T cell repertoires in COVID-19. The protocol was immunoSEQ multiplex PCR, while the TCRdb copy is restricted to in-frame clones and leaves out a portion. The sample includes a few hundred thousand clones, about four fifths of them seen just once. The sequencing sample was made of PBMCs or T cells enriched from blood (not recorded which). The source of these receptors is a middle-aged woman with acute COVID-19.

This chain uses TRBV20-1 with TRBJ1-5, with a possible D match to TRBD1 (6 bases). Germline V gives CDR1 DFQATT, CDR2 SNEGSKA (reference sequence). The CDR3 is 18 amino acids. The ends were cut back, 3 bases at V and 2 bases at J, with 23 bases in the middle. For the CDR3, the DNA is TGCAGTGCTAGTAACATCAGACAGGTTGCCCTTGGCAATCAGCCCCAGCATTTT. Residues: CSASNIRQVALGNQPQHF.

The J gene is TRBJ2-1, the V gene TRBV11-2; D remains ambiguous. Trimming pared 5 bases from V and 7 bases from J, leaving 21 bases between. The V gene's germline CDR1 is SGHAT and CDR2 FQNNGV. This CDR3 comprises 16 residues. In DNA, the CDR3 is TGTGCCAGCAGCCTCACCCTCCGGGTGCCTGGGAATGAGCAGTTCTTC. This codes for CASSLTLRVPGNEQFF.

The CDR3 reads CSARQNTEAFF. The CDR3 coding sequence is TGCAGTGCTAGACAGAACACTGAAGCTTTCTTT. The rearrangement uses TRBV20-1 and TRBJ1-1, with unresolved D. Looked up from germline, CDR1 is DFQATT and CDR2 is SNEGSKA (reference sequence). This CDR3 contains 11 residues. The V and J ends lost 2 bases and 1 base respectively, with 2 bases between them.

J is TRBJ2-7 and V is TRBV7-6; 10 bases agree with TRBD2. Germline CDR1 and CDR2: SGHVS and FNYEAQ. V shed 4 bases and J 2 bases; nucleotides not matched to a gene: 5. The CDR3 loop spans 15 amino acids. The DNA for the CDR3 is TGTGCCAGCAGCTCAGGGACTAGCGCGACCTACGAGCAGTACTTC. This gives the protein CASSSGTSATYEQYF.

The gene calls are TRBV5-1 and TRBJ2-1; TRBD1 aligns across 10 bases. The CDR3 extends over 15 amino acids. The germline V gene encodes CDR1 SGHRS and CDR2 YFSETQ. The J segment lost 6 bases and the V segment lost 0 bases, leaving 3 bases of the junction unmatched. CDR3 sequence (DNA): TGCGCCAGCAGCTTGGACCGACAGGGGGCCAATGAGCAGTTCTTC. It is translated as CASSLDRQGANEQFF.

The rearrangement joins TRBV7-3 to TRBJ2-1, with 10 bases identical to TRBD2. Germline V CDR1 and CDR2: SGHTA, FQGTGA. The CDR3 extends over 18 amino acids. The ends lost 4 bases at V and 5 bases at J; junction bases unmatched: 14. CDR3: CASSSQPGLANDDNEQFF. The CDR3 DNA sequence: TGTGCCAGCAGCTCCCAGCCGGGACTAGCGAACGACGACAATGAGCAGTTCTTC.

This sequence joins TRBV20-1 and TRBJ1-1; no definite D call. This CDR3 comprises 11 residues. The V gene's germline CDR1 is DFQATT and CDR2 SNEGSKA (reference sequence). The CDR3 loop reads CSPSMNTEAFF. CDR3 bases: TGCAGCCCAAGCATGAACACTGAAGCTTTCTTT.

This chain uses TRBV24-1 with TRBJ1-1; 8 nucleotides align to TRBD1. Losses at the gene ends were 7 bases for V and 5 bases for J; bases not matched to a gene: 8. Germline-derived CDR1 and CDR2 are KGHDR and SFDVKD. The CDR3 extends over 14 amino acids. CDR3 in DNA: TGTGCCACCAGCGGCACAGGGGGAAAGACTGAAGCTTTCTTT. Protein: CATSGTGGKTEAFF.

CDR3: CASRDRGSYNEQFF. The CDR3 bases are TGTGCCAGTAGGGACAGGGGATCCTACAATGAGCAGTTCTTC. The chain couples TRBV19 to TRBJ2-1; TRBD1 agrees at 9 bases. The V and J ends lost 6 bases and 1 base, in that order; junction bases with no gene match: 1. CDR1 LNHDA and CDR2 SQIVND come from the germline V gene (reference sequence). The CDR3 contains 14 residues.

The J gene is TRBJ1-5, the V gene TRBV27; 7 positions match TRBD1. Germline-derived CDR1 and CDR2 are MNHEY and SMNVEV (reference sequence). J gave up 3 bases and V 6 bases, and 5 bases lay outside the gene matches. The CDR3 is 14 amino acids. CDR3 sequence reads: CASRDRNTNQPQHF. CDR3 bases: TGTGCCAGCAGGGACAGGAATACCAATCAGCCCCAGCATTTT.

This clone was seen at least ten times. The CDR3 DNA follows: TGTGCCAGCAGCTCGGGAACCCTCTACGAGCAGTACTTC. Translation: CASSSGTLYEQYF. J is TRBJ2-7 and V is TRBV7-8; tentatively, D is TRBD2 (5 bases). V was cut by 4 bases and J by 3 bases, with 10 bases left in between. This CDR3 has 13 residues. The germline CDR1 and CDR2 sequences are SGHVS and FQNEAQ.

J is TRBJ1-6 and V is TRBV28; 7 bases match TRBD1. The germline V gene has CDR1 MDHEN and CDR2 SYDVKM. Germline trimming cut 5 bases from V and 9 bases from J; bases unmatched to any gene: 10. The CDR3 consists of 15 residues. The CDR3 reads CASSRTGAAGSPLHF. DNA of the CDR3: TGTGCCAGCAGTAGAACAGGGGCCGCGGGTTCACCCCTCCACTTT. Using reference TRBV28 and TRBJ1-6 for the parts outside the CDR3, the full variable domain is DVKVTQSSRYLVKRTGEKVFLECVQDMDHENMFWYRQDPGLGLRLIYFSYDVKMKEKGDIPEGYSVSREKKERFSLILESASTNQTSMYLCASSRTGAAGSPLHFGNGTRLTVT.

The J gene is TRBJ1-2, the V gene TRBV9; 8 bases align to TRBD1. The germline gives CDR1 SGDLS, CDR2 YYNGEE. The junction had 6 bases not matched to a gene; V was cut back by 4 bases and J by 7 bases. The CDR3 covers 13 residues. CDR3 loop: CASSLRQGSGYTF. The CDR3 DNA reads as TGTGCCAGCAGCCTCAGACAGGGGTCTGGCTACACCTTC.

The CDR3 DNA sequence: TGTGCCAGCAGCTTGGGGACAGGCCCAACTAATGAAAAACTGTTTTTT. Translated: CASSLGTGPTNEKLFF. The chain is built from TRBV5-5 and TRBJ1-4; TRBD1 matches 7 bases. CDR3 length: 16 amino acids. J gave up 0 bases and V 0 bases, and 2 bases lay outside the gene matches. Germline assignment: CDR1 SGHKS and CDR2 YYEKEE (reference sequence). Full variable domain (rest looked up from reference TRBV5-5 and TRBJ1-4): DAGVTQSPTHLIKTRGQQVTLRCSPISGHKSVSWYQQVLGQGPQFIFQYYEKEERGRGNFPDRFSARQFPNYSSELNVNALLLGDSALYLCASSLGTGPTNEKLFFGSGTQLSVL.

The rearrangement links TRBV5-1 to TRBJ2-3; possibly TRBD2 for D (5 bases). The germline V gene encodes CDR1 SGHRS and CDR2 YFSETQ. Between the trimmed V and J ends, which lost 2 bases and 0 bases, there was a span of 10 bases. The CDR3 extends over 15 amino acids. The DNA for the CDR3 is TGCGCCAGCAGCTTCTCCAGCGGAAGCACAGATACGCAGTATTTT. As protein: CASSFSSGSTDTQYF.

The J gene is TRBJ1-2, the V gene TRBV9; D perhaps matches TRBD1 (6 bases). Germline V gives CDR1 SGDLS, CDR2 YYNGEE. V lost 0 bases to trimming and J lost 8 bases, with 14 bases between them. This CDR3 has 14 residues. CDR3 sequence reads: CASSVDLTGGGYTF. The CDR3 DNA sequence: TGTGCCAGCAGCGTAGATTTAACGGGGGGCGGCTACACCTTC.

This chain joins TRBV27 and TRBJ1-6; 9 positions agree with TRBD1. In germline, CDR1 is MNHEY, CDR2 SMNVEV (reference sequence). This CDR3 is 14 amino acids long. V shed 8 bases and J 7 bases; nucleotides not matched to a gene: 6. The CDR3 spells CASGWTGENSPLHF. The CDR3 DNA is TGTGCCAGCGGCTGGACAGGGGAGAATTCACCCCTCCACTTT.

This chain links TRBV4-2 with TRBJ1-2, with D possibly matching TRBD1 (5 bases). Germline loops: CDR1 LGHNA, CDR2 YNFKEQ. V was cut by 3 bases and J by 2 bases, with 16 bases left in between. The CDR3 has 16 amino acids. CDR3 coding DNA: TGTGCCAGCAGCCATACGAATCAGGGTGTAAACTATGGCTACACCTTC. Its protein product is CASSHTNQGVNYGYTF.

V gene TRBV28 combines with J gene TRBJ1-2; 7 nucleotides line up with TRBD1. The CDR3 sequence is 16 residues long. CDR1 MDHEN and CDR2 SYDVKM come from the germline V gene. The ends lost 7 bases at V and 5 bases at J; junction bases unmatched: 16. The CDR3 DNA sequence: TGTGCCAGCACCACCCCCGACAGGGTACGGGGATATGGCTACACCTTC. The encoded protein is CASTTPDRVRGYGYTF.

V and J are TRBV5-1 and TRBJ2-3; D perhaps matches TRBD1 (5 bases). CDR3 length: 14 residues. Trimming took 0 bases from V and 3 from J, leaving 8 bases between them. The germline V gene encodes CDR1 SGHRS and CDR2 YFSETQ. CDR3: CASSLETETDTQYF. CDR3 coding DNA: TGCGCCAGCAGCTTGGAGACAGAAACAGATACGCAGTATTTT.

The gene calls are TRBV3-1 (or the pseudogene TRBV3-2) and TRBJ1-2; unclear D gene. Germline V lookup: CDR1 LGHDT, CDR2 YNNKEL (reference sequence). This CDR3 region has 13 residues. With 2 bases removed from V and 3 bases from J, the gap between germline ends came to 7 bases. The CDR3 DNA reads TGTGCCAGCAGCCAATATCGGGACTATGGCTACACCTTC. Its protein product is CASSQYRDYGYTF.

The rearrangement uses TRBV7-2 and TRBJ2-7; 11 bases are shared with TRBD2. The CDR3 contains 14 residues. Germline CDR1 SGHTA, CDR2 FQGNSA. V dropped 3 bases and J dropped 4; count of bases not matched to a gene: 2. The CDR3 DNA is TGTGCCAGCAGCTTGGCTAGCGGGAGGTACGAGCAGTACTTC. This gives the protein CASSLASGRYEQYF.

This clone turned up a few times. V is TRBV28 and J is TRBJ1-5; tentative D call: TRBD1 (6 bases). Per germline, CDR1 MDHEN and CDR2 SYDVKM. V lost 5 bases to trimming and J lost 0 bases, with 17 bases between them. The CDR3 has 17 amino acids. CDR3 coding DNA: TGTGCCAGCAGTCGTGAGGAGGGGGGGTATAGCAATCAGCCCCAGCATTTT. It specifies CASSREEGGYSNQPQHF.

This clone was seen only once. The chain joins TRBV29-1 to TRBJ1-2; no firm D call. Germline V CDR1 and CDR2: SQVTM, ANQGSEA. V was pared by 0 bases and J by 10 bases, with 15 bases between. The length of the CDR3 is 13 residues. The CDR3 DNA sequence: TGCAGCGTTGAAGAAATCTCAGGCACCACCTACACCTTC. Its translation is CSVEEISGTTYTF. The complete variable domain, with remaining parts taken from reference TRBV29-1 and TRBJ1-2, reads SAVISQKPSRDICQRGTSLTIQCQVDSQVTMMFWYRQQPGQSLTLIATANQGSEATYESGFVIDKFPISRPNLTFSTLTVSNMSPEDSSIYLCSVEEISGTTYTFGSGTRLTVV.

V usage is TRBV9 and J usage is TRBJ1-4, with TRBD1 identical over 11 bases. J was trimmed by 10 bases and V by 2 bases; bases with no gene match: 10. Germline CDR1 SGDLS, CDR2 YYNGEE. This CDR3 is 16 amino acids long. CDR3 region: CASSVNEDRGLAKLFF. In DNA form, the CDR3 reads TGTGCCAGCAGCGTTAACGAGGACAGGGGGCTGGCAAAACTGTTTTTT.

This chain connects TRBV6-5 to TRBJ1-1; D is ambiguous. Germline V gene sequence: CDR1 MNHEY, CDR2 SVGAGI. V shed 6 bases and J shed 5 bases, with 19 bases lying between them. The CDR3 covers 15 residues. The CDR3 DNA sequence: TGTGCCAGCAGCCCCCCGGGAGGGAGTAGGACTGAAGCTTTCTTT. Translated, it gives CASSPPGGSRTEAFF.

This chain joins TRBV10-1 and TRBJ2-1; 11 nucleotides agree with TRBD2. Trimming cost V 4 bases and J 10 bases; bases outside gene matches: 9. The germline CDR1 and CDR2 sequences are WNHNN and SYGVQD (reference sequence). The CDR3 extends over 15 amino acids. CDR3: CASSAHLAGGQEQFF. The CDR3 DNA is TGCGCCAGCAGTGCCCATCTAGCGGGAGGTCAAGAGCAGTTCTTC.

The chain is built from TRBV4-3 and TRBJ2-2, with TRBD1 matching over 7 bases. CDR3 length: 15 residues. V shed 4 bases, J shed 4 bases, and the junction held 6 bases outside the gene matches. Germline V gene data show CDR1 as LGHNA and CDR2 as YSLEER. The CDR3 sequence is CASSPDRNPTGELFF. In DNA form, the CDR3 reads TGCGCCAGCAGCCCGGACAGGAATCCCACCGGGGAGCTGTTTTTT.

The chain employs TRBV10-1 and TRBJ2-1; tentative D call: TRBD1 (6 bases). Trimming removed 2 bases at V and 2 bases at J, with 10 bases between. The CDR3 extends over 15 amino acids. The germline V gene has CDR1 WNHNN and CDR2 SYGVQD (reference sequence). For the CDR3, the DNA is TGCGCCAGCAGTGAGGGGCAGGGGACCTACAATGAGCAGTTCTTC. It codes for CASSEGQGTYNEQFF.

V gene TRBV7-8 combines with J gene TRBJ2-5; 11 bases match TRBD2. Germline assignment: CDR1 SGHVS and CDR2 FQNEAQ. The CDR3 is 17 residues long. Unmatched junction bases numbered 7, after V lost 1 base and J lost 3 bases. This CDR3 is CASSLVGTSGTEETQYF. The CDR3 DNA follows: TGTGCCAGCAGCTTAGTGGGGACTAGCGGAACCGAAGAGACCCAGTACTTC.